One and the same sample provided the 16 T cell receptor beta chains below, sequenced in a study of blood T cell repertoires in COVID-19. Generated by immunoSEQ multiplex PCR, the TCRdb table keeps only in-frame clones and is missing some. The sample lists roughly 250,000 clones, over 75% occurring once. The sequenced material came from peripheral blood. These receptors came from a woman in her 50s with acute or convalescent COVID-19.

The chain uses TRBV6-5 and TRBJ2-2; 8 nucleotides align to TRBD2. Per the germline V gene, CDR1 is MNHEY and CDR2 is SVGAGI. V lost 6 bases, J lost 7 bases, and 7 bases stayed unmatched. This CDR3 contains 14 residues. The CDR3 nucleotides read TGTGCCAGCAGCTGGACTAGCTGGGGCGGGGAGCTGTTTTTT. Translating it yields CASSWTSWGGELFF.

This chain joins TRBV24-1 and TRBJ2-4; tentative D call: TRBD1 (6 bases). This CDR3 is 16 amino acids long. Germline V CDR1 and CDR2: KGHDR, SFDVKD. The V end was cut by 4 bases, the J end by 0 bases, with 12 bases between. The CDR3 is CATSETGHAAKNIQYF. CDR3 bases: TGTGCCACCAGTGAGACGGGACACGCAGCCAAAAACATTCAGTACTTC.

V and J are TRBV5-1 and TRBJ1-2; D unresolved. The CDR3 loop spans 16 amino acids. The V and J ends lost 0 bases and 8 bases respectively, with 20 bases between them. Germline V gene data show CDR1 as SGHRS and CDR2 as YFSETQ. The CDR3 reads CASSLAVTGVGGGYTF. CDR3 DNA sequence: TGCGCCAGCAGCTTGGCGGTAACTGGGGTCGGCGGGGGCTACACCTTC.

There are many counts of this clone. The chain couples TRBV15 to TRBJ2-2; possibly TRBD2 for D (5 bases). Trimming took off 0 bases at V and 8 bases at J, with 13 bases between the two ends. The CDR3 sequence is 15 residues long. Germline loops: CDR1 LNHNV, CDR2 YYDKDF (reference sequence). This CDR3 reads CATSRDLEDSGELFF. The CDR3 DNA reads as TGTGCCACCAGCAGAGATTTGGAGGATTCGGGGGAGCTGTTTTTT.

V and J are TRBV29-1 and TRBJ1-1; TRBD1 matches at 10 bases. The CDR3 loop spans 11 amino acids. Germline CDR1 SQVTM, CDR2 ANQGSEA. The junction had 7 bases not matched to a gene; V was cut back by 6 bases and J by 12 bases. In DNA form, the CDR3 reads TGCAGCGTGAACCGGGACAGGGGTACTTTCTTT. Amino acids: CSVNRDRGTFF.

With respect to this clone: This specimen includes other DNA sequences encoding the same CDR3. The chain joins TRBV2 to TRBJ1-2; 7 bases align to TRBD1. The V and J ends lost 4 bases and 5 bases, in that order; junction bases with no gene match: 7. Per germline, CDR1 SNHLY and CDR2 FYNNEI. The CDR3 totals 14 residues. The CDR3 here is CASSAAGTEYGYTF. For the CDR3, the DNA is TGTGCCAGCAGTGCAGCCGGGACAGAGTATGGCTACACCTTC.

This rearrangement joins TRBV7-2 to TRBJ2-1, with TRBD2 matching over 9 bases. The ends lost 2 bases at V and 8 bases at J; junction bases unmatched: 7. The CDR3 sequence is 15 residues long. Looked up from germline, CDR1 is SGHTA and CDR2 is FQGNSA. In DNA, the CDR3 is TGTGCCAGCAGCTTATTGATAGCGGGAGAGGATGAGCAGTTCTTC. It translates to CASSLLIAGEDEQFF.

The CDR3 spells CASSRAGEPQETQYF. DNA of the CDR3: TGTGCCAGCAGCCGAGCGGGGGAGCCCCAAGAGACCCAGTACTTC. The chain combines TRBV3-1 (or the pseudogene TRBV3-2) with TRBJ2-5, with 8 bases that match TRBD2. The CDR3 covers 15 residues. The ends lost 4 bases at V and 1 base at J; junction bases unmatched: 5. Germline CDR1 LGHDT, CDR2 YNNKEL (reference sequence).

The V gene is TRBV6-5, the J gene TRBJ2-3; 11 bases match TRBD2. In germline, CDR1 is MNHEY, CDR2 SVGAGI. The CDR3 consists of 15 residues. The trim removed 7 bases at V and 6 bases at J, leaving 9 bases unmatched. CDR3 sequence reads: CASNLAGGPPDTQYF. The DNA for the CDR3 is TGTGCCAGCAACTTAGCGGGAGGGCCCCCCGATACGCAGTATTTT.

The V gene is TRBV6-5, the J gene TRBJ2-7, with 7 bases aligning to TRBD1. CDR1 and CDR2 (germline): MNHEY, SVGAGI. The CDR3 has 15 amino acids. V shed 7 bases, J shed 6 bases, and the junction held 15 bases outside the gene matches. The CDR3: CASKPGGYYSSEQYF. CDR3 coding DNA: TGTGCCAGCAAACCAGGGGGTTACTATAGCTCCGAGCAGTACTTC.

The CDR3 DNA follows: TGTGCCAGCAGCCCTAGCGGCCAATCCCCGGAGCTAGGGGAGACCCAGTACTTC. It specifies CASSPSGQSPELGETQYF. The J gene is TRBJ2-5, the V gene TRBV7-3; 7 bases line up with TRBD2. Trimming took 5 bases from V and 5 from J; bases not matched to a gene: 20. The CDR3 totals 18 residues. In germline, CDR1 is SGHTA, CDR2 FQGTGA.

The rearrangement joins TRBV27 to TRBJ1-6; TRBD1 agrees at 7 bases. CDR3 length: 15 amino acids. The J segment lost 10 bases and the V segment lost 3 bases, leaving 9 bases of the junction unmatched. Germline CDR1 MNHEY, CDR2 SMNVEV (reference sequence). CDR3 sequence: CASSLSRQGESPLHF. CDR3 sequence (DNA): TGTGCCAGCAGTTTGAGCCGACAGGGTGAATCACCCCTCCACTTT.

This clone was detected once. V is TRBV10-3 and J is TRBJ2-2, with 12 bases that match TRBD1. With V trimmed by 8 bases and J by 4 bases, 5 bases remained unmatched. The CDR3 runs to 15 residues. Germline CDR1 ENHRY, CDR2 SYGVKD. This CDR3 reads CAISGTGGFTGELFF. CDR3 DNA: TGTGCCATCTCCGGGACAGGGGGCTTCACCGGGGAGCTGTTTTTT.

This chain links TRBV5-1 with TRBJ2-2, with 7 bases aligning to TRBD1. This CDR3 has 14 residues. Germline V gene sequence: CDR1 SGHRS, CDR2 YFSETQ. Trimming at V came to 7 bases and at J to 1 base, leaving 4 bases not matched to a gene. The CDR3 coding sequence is TGCGCCAGCCTCGCAGGGGGGAACACCGGGGAGCTGTTTTTT. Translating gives CASLAGGNTGELFF.

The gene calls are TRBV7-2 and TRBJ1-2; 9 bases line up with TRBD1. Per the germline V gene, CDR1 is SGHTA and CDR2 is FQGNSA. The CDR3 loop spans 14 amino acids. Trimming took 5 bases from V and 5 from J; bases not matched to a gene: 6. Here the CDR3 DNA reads TGTGCCAGCAGCACGATGGGACAGGGATATGGCTACACCTTC. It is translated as CASSTMGQGYGYTF.

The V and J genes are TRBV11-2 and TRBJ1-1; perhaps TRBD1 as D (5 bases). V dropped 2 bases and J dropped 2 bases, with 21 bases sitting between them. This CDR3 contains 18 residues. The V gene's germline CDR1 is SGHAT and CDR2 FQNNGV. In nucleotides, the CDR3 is TGTGCCAGCAGCTTAAGGGGTGCCCTCCGAAACTCCAACACTGAAGCTTTCTTT. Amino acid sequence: CASSLRGALRNSNTEAFF.